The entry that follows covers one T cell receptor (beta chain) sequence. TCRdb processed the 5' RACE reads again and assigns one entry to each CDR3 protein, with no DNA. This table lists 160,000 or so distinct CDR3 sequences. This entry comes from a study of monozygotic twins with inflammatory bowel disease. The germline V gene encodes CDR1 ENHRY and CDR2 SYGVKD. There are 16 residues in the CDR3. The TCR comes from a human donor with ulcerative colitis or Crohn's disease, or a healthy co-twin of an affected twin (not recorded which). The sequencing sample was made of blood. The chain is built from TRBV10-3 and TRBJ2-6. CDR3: CAIRPDTESGANVLTF.